The 24 T cell receptor beta chains presented below share a single source sample, sequenced in a study of cytomegalovirus exposure and HLA in healthy donors. PCR was performed using 60 Vbeta and 13 Jbeta primers. Libraries were prepared by immunoSEQ multiplex PCR; TCRdb keeps only in-frame clonotypes and omits some of them. The sample lists roughly 120,000 clones; 80% to 85% were seen once. Source material: PBMCs. Receptors originate from a woman aged 60 to 75 in good health and CMV-seropositive.

The rearrangement uses TRBV18 and TRBJ2-5; TRBD1 aligns across 9 bases. This CDR3 region has 16 residues. The ends lost 6 bases at V and 6 bases at J; junction bases unmatched: 14. Germline loops: CDR1 KGHSH, CDR2 LQKENI. CDR3 nucleotide sequence: TGTGCCAGCTCCCCCCCGGATGGGGACAGGGTCCAGACCCAGTACTTC. It codes for CASSPPDGDRVQTQYF.

The genes are TRBV19 and TRBJ2-3; TRBD2 matches 13 bases. The junction had 8 bases not matched to a gene; V was cut back by 5 bases and J by 6 bases. The CDR3 covers 16 residues. CDR1 is LNHDA and CDR2 is SQIVND in the germline V gene (reference sequence). CDR3 residues: CASSFGLAGAGDTQYF. The CDR3 DNA is TGTGCCAGTAGTTTCGGACTAGCGGGAGCAGGGGATACGCAGTATTTT.

The chain carries TRBV9 and TRBJ1-2, with 10 bases that match TRBD1. This CDR3 spans 15 amino acids. CDR1 and CDR2 from the germline V gene are SGDLS and YYNGEE. Losses at the gene ends were 4 bases for V and 2 bases for J; bases not matched to a gene: 5. Written as DNA, the CDR3 is TGTGCCAGCAGCCCCCGGGACAGGGGAAACTATGGCTACACCTTC. Protein: CASSPRDRGNYGYTF.

The CDR3, as DNA: TGCGCCAGCAGCTTGGTGGGGGGTACTAGCCTCTACGAGCAGTACTTC. It specifies CASSLVGGTSLYEQYF. V usage is TRBV5-1 and J usage is TRBJ2-7; D is perhaps TRBD2 (6 bases). In germline, CDR1 is SGHRS, CDR2 YFSETQ. The CDR3 is made up of 16 amino acids. Trimming removed 0 bases at V and 3 bases at J, with 16 bases between.

Comments on this clone: The same CDR3 can be traced to other DNA sequences in this sample. Written as DNA, the CDR3 is TGTGCCAGCAGCTTAAGGAGAGACACTGAAGCTTTCTTT. Its translation: CASSLRRDTEAFF. The chain carries TRBV7-2 and TRBJ1-1; D gene unclear. This CDR3 is built from 13 residues. V lost 2 bases, J lost 3 bases, and 7 bases lay in between. Germline assignment: CDR1 SGHTA and CDR2 FQGNSA. The entire variable domain, with the rest obtained from reference TRBV7-2 and TRBJ1-1, is as follows: GAGVSQSPSNKVTEKGKDVELRCDPISGHTALYWYRQSLGQGLEFLIYFQGNSAPDKSGLPSDRFSAERTGGSVSTLTIQRTQQEDSAVYLCASSLRRDTEAFFGQGTRLTVV.

The rearrangement uses TRBV2 and TRBJ2-2, with 7 bases identical to TRBD2. Trimming at V came to 8 bases and at J to 7 bases, leaving 13 bases not matched to a gene. Germline CDR1 reads SNHLY; CDR2 reads FYNNEI. The length of the CDR3 is 15 residues. The CDR3 DNA reads TGTGCCAGCGCCACCTTCGCGGGAGCGGGCGGGGAGCTGTTTTTT. Protein: CASATFAGAGGELFF.

The chain is built from TRBV30 and TRBJ1-2; D call uncertain. The germline V and J ends were trimmed by 3 bases and 0 bases, with 8 bases remaining between them. CDR1 is GTSNPN, CDR2 SVGIG, per germline (reference sequence). There are 13 residues in the CDR3. The CDR3 protein is CAWSLGANYGYTF. The CDR3 bases are TGTGCCTGGAGCCTGGGCGCTAACTATGGCTACACCTTC.

To note about this clone: This same CDR3 is encoded by further DNA sequences in the sample. The CDR3 coding sequence is TGTGCCAGCAGCTTGGGGGCGCAGGGGAACACTGAAGCTTTCTTT. Translated, it gives CASSLGAQGNTEAFF. The chain uses TRBV5-6 and TRBJ1-1, with a tentative D call TRBD1 (5 bases). V was cut by 0 bases and J by 1 base, with 10 bases left in between. The CDR3 has 15 residues. Germline CDR1 and CDR2: SGHDT and YYEEEE.

CDR3 nucleotide sequence: TGTGCCAGCAGTTTTGGCTCAGGAATGAACACTGAAGCTTTCTTT. Protein sequence: CASSFGSGMNTEAFF. The V gene is TRBV27, the J gene TRBJ1-1; no firm D call. Trimming took off 3 bases at V and 0 bases at J, with 11 bases between the two ends. This CDR3 spans 15 amino acids. Germline V gives CDR1 MNHEY, CDR2 SMNVEV (reference sequence).

The CDR3, as DNA: TGTGCCAGTAGTATCATGACAGGGGGCTCCTACGAGCAGTACTTC. Protein product: CASSIMTGGSYEQYF. The J gene is TRBJ2-7, the V gene TRBV19, with TRBD1 identical over 9 bases. The germline CDR1 and CDR2 sequences are LNHDA and SQIVND (reference sequence). Unmatched junction bases numbered 3, after V lost 3 bases and J lost 0 bases. CDR3 size: 15 residues.

V and J are TRBV13 and TRBJ1-2, with 9 nucleotides matching TRBD1. Germline V gives CDR1 PRHDT, CDR2 FYEKMQ (reference sequence). The CDR3 has 13 amino acids. The V and J ends lost 10 bases and 8 bases, in that order; junction bases with no gene match: 11. As DNA, the CDR3 is TGTGCCACCCAAGACTACAGGGGGCAGGGCTACACCTTC. This gives the protein CATQDYRGQGYTF.

This chain joins TRBV7-3 and TRBJ2-1; 10 bases align to TRBD2. The CDR3 totals 15 residues. After removal of 8 bases from V and 2 bases from J, the junction contained 6 bases not matched to a gene. Germline-derived CDR1 and CDR2 are SGHTA and FQGTGA. CDR3 nucleotides: TGTGCCAGCGGAGCTCTAGCGGGAGCCTACAATGAGCAGTTCTTC. Encoded protein: CASGALAGAYNEQFF.

The chain is built from TRBV7-3 and TRBJ2-1; perhaps TRBD2 as D (5 bases). CDR1 and CDR2 from the germline V gene are SGHTA and FQGTGA. This CDR3 is 15 amino acids long. Trimming cost V 5 bases and J 1 base, with 12 bases left between them. CDR3 sequence: CASSDVGGSYNEQFF. DNA for the CDR3: TGTGCCAGCAGCGACGTGGGCGGGTCCTACAATGAGCAGTTCTTC.

The chain couples TRBV19 to TRBJ2-5; 12 bases map to TRBD2. Germline V gene data show CDR1 as LNHDA and CDR2 as SQIVND (reference sequence). The CDR3 is 15 amino acids. CDR3 loop: CASKKRTSGIETQYF. As DNA, the CDR3 is TGTGCTTCGAAAAAACGGACTAGCGGGATAGAGACCCAGTACTTC.

The chain employs TRBV10-2 and TRBJ2-1; D gene unclear. The germline gives CDR1 WSHSY, CDR2 SAAADI. Trimming removed 7 bases from V and 7 bases from J, with 14 bases in between. CDR3 size: 13 residues. The CDR3 nucleotides are TGCGCCAGCAACTACGTCCTCGGAAATGAGCAGTTCTTC. Translating it yields CASNYVLGNEQFF.

The rearrangement links TRBV29-1 to TRBJ2-5; a weak D match, TRBD1 (6 bases). The ends were cut back, 4 bases at V and 11 bases at J, with 14 bases in the middle. The CDR3 length is 11 residues. Germline-derived CDR1 and CDR2 are SQVTM and ANQGSEA. The DNA of the CDR3 is TGCAGCGTTGCCCGACAGGACCAGCAGTACTTC. Translation: CSVARQDQQYF.

The genes are TRBV28 and TRBJ2-1; 8 positions match TRBD1. From germline, CDR1 is MDHEN and CDR2 SYDVKM. The CDR3 is 13 residues long. V dropped 6 bases and J dropped 16; count of bases not matched to a gene: 14. The CDR3: CASSQSRNRGEFF. CDR3 DNA: TGTGCCAGCAGCCAGTCCCGAAACAGGGGGGAATTCTTC.

This chain links TRBV15 with TRBJ2-7; 8 positions match TRBD1. This CDR3 comprises 13 residues. Germline CDR1 is LNHNV and CDR2 is YYDKDF (reference sequence). V lost 5 bases and J lost 6; bases outside the gene matches: 6. The CDR3: CATSVDRGREQYF. The CDR3 DNA reads TGTGCCACCAGCGTCGACAGGGGTCGCGAGCAGTACTTC.

The chain uses TRBV4-2 and TRBJ2-2; TRBD2 matches 9 bases. The CDR3 contains 17 residues. V dropped 1 base and J dropped 4; count of bases not matched to a gene: 7. Germline CDR1 is LGHNA and CDR2 is YNFKEQ. The CDR3 DNA follows: TGTGCCAGCAGCCAAGCGGGCGGGAGGGCGGGCACCGGGGAGCTGTTTTTT. Amino acids: CASSQAGGRAGTGELFF.

The genes are TRBV5-1 and TRBJ2-2, with D maybe TRBD2 (5 bases). Trimming cost V 0 bases and J 4 bases, with 10 bases left between them. CDR1 is SGHRS and CDR2 is YFSETQ in the germline V gene. This CDR3 spans 15 amino acids. CDR3 amino acids: CASSLDPAVTGELFF. The CDR3 DNA sequence: TGCGCCAGCAGCTTGGACCCAGCGGTCACCGGGGAGCTGTTTTTT.

J is TRBJ1-2 and V is TRBV7-2; tentatively, D is TRBD1 (5 bases). The CDR3 sequence is 13 residues long. The V and J ends lost 5 bases and 3 bases respectively, with 10 bases between them. Per the germline V gene, CDR1 is SGHTA and CDR2 is FQGNSA. CDR3 DNA: TGTGCCAGCAGCCAGGGTAGACACTATGGCTACACCTTC. The encoded protein is CASSQGRHYGYTF.

This chain joins TRBV18 and TRBJ2-5; the D gene is possibly TRBD2 (6 bases). The V end lost 1 base, the J end lost 5 bases, and 14 bases lay between the germline ends. The germline gives CDR1 KGHSH, CDR2 LQKENI. The CDR3 loop spans 15 amino acids. The CDR3 is CASSPLGSPPETQYF. CDR3 nucleotides: TGTGCCAGCTCACCACTCGGGAGTCCTCCCGAGACCCAGTACTTC.

This clone was seen more than once but under ten times. The chain uses TRBV11-1 and TRBJ2-5; tentatively, D is TRBD2 (5 bases). Between the trimmed V and J ends, which lost 4 bases and 2 bases, there was a span of 14 bases. This CDR3 has 15 amino acids. Germline loops: CDR1 SGHAT, CDR2 FQDESV (reference sequence). CDR3 sequence (DNA): TGTGCCAGCAGCTCCCAAGGGAGCCCTCAAGAGACCCAGTACTTC. It yields the protein CASSSQGSPQETQYF.

This clone was found once. V usage is TRBV6-5 and J usage is TRBJ2-5, with 10 bases matching TRBD2. J gave up 4 bases and V 7 bases, and 6 bases lay outside the gene matches. Germline V gives CDR1 MNHEY, CDR2 SVGAGI. This CDR3 is built from 14 residues. The CDR3 DNA sequence: TGTGCCAGCATCCTAGCGGGAGTCAGAGAGACCCAGTACTTC. Translation: CASILAGVRETQYF.